The T cell receptor beta chain described here comes from a study of T cells in localized non-small cell lung cancer. From germline, CDR1 is LGHNA and CDR2 YNFKEQ. Trimming shortened V by 0 bases and J by 2 bases, and 8 bases separated the two germline ends. The length of the CDR3 is 15 residues. Study-wide results and limits: Maximal T cell clonality occurred in uninvolved adjacent lung, with tumor ranking below it. Heterogeneity within the tumor remains possible, as just one region underwent sequencing. The study detected a median about 57 of the top 100 tumor clones in adjacent lung.

Profiling relied on immunoSEQ multiplex PCR, and the TCRdb table lists in-frame clones only, not all of them. The table includes approximately 23,000 clones, 88% detected once. A remark on this clone: What it recognizes is unknown.

The input for sequencing was PBMCs, taken before any cancer treatment. The chain combines TRBV4-2 with TRBJ1-3; D is uncertain. This receptor was obtained from a man aged 40 to 69 with stage II lung adenocarcinoma. CDR3 coding DNA: TGTGCCAGCAGCCAAGATATAATTACTGGAAACACCATATATTTT. Its protein is CASSQDIITGNTIYF.